The 9 T cell receptor beta chains below were found in one sample sequenced in a study of regulatory T cells in long-lasting Graves disease. Described time point: newly diagnosed GD, antithyroid drugs for less than 3 months. Scientists built the TCR library using RNA that was extracted from PBMCs. Libraries of TCR beta came from iRepertoire HTBI primers plus Arm-PCR of CDR3 regions. TCRdb re-called the multiplex PCR reads with MiXCR, one entry per CDR3 protein. Of over 200,000 distinct CDR3 sequences listed, about 16% are singletons. The source material was peripheral blood mononuclear cells (PBMCs), sampled at new diagnosis, from a patient treated with antithyroid drugs. These receptors were taken from a female donor with Graves disease.

This clonotype was seen only a few times. This sequence joins TRBV10-1 and TRBJ2-7, with no clear D. V was trimmed by 0 bases and J by 5 bases, leaving 14 bases between them. This CDR3 comprises 15 residues. Germline values: CDR1 WNHNN, CDR2 SYGVQD (reference sequence). The CDR3 DNA reads as TGCGCCAGCAGTGAGTCGCGGTCAGATATCGACGAGCAGTACTTC. Its translation: CASSESRSDIDEQYF.

This clonotype has ten or more counts. The rearrangement joins TRBV5-4 to TRBJ1-2; TRBD1 is a possible D gene (5 bases). CDR3 length equals 15 residues. Between the trimmed V and J ends, which lost 0 bases and 3 bases, there was a span of 12 bases. Germline CDR1 reads SGHNT; CDR2 reads YYREEE (reference sequence). The CDR3 sequence is CASSLAQGFDYGYTF. The CDR3 region has the DNA TGTGCCAGCAGCTTGGCCCAGGGTTTCGACTATGGCTACACCTTC.

Turning to this clonotype: A far larger clone differs by one base, so this is likely a read error. The genes are TRBV12-3 or TRBV12-4 and TRBJ2-5, with D possibly TRBD1 on 6 matching bases. The CDR3 consists of 13 residues. Trimming shortened V by 5 bases and J by 1 base, and 8 bases separated the two germline ends. CDR3 sequence reads: CASSVDSQETQYF. DNA of the CDR3: TGTGCCAGCAGTGTGGACAGCCAAGAGACCCAGTACTTC.

This chain's CDR3 is CAISRTGRNTEAFF. The CDR3 DNA reads TGTGCCATCTCTAGAACAGGGAGGAACACTGAAGCTTTCTTT. The chain recombines TRBV6-1 with TRBJ1-1; tentatively, D is TRBD1 (6 bases). This CDR3 is 14 amino acids long. V was cut by 10 bases and J by 1 base, with 16 bases left in between. Germline assignment: CDR1 MNHNS and CDR2 SASEGT.

This clonotype was observed many times. The chain is built from TRBV29-1 and TRBJ2-3; the match to TRBD1 covers 8 bases. This CDR3 region has 16 residues. Germline-derived CDR1 and CDR2 are SQVTM and ANQGSEA. The V segment lost 0 bases and the J segment 4 bases; nucleotides outside the gene matches: 9. CDR3 coding DNA: TGCAGCGTTGAAGATCGAAGGACAGGGAGTTCAGATACGCAGTATTTT. Residues: CSVEDRRTGSSDTQYF.

The chain's CDR3 is CASSQDWGTNTEAFF. CDR3 coding DNA: TGCGCCAGCAGCCAAGATTGGGGGACTAACACTGAAGCTTTCTTT. V usage is TRBV4-3 and J usage is TRBJ1-1; TRBD1 is a possible D gene (5 bases). Looked up from germline, CDR1 is LGHNA and CDR2 is YSLEER. This CDR3 has 15 residues. Trimming took 0 bases from V and 2 from J, leaving 10 bases between them.

The rearrangement links TRBV11-2 to TRBJ2-3; 9 positions match TRBD2. J gave up 4 bases and V 2 bases, and 7 bases lay outside the gene matches. Per the germline V gene, CDR1 is SGHAT and CDR2 is FQNNGV. CDR3 length: 16 residues. CDR3 residues: CASSLLAGGGADTQYF. As DNA, the CDR3 is TGTGCCAGCAGCTTACTAGCGGGCGGGGGGGCAGATACGCAGTATTTT.

The rearrangement links TRBV7-3 to TRBJ2-3; D is unclear. Germline V CDR1 and CDR2: SGHTA, FQGTGA. This CDR3 is built from 14 residues. Trimming removed 3 bases from V and 5 bases from J, with 12 bases in between. The CDR3 DNA is TGTGCCAGCAGCTTTCTCACAGTGGGAGATACGCAGTATTTT. Translated, it gives CASSFLTVGDTQYF.

This clonotype appeared many times. This chain uses TRBV27 with TRBJ1-1; tentative D call: TRBD1 (5 bases). CDR1 and CDR2 (germline): MNHEY, SMNVEV (reference sequence). V lost 2 bases, J lost 1 base, and 17 bases lay in between. The CDR3 loop spans 17 amino acids. The CDR3 DNA is TGTGCCAGCAGTTTACAGGCCGGGGCCTCGCCGAACACTGAAGCTTTCTTT. Its protein product is CASSLQAGASPNTEAFF.